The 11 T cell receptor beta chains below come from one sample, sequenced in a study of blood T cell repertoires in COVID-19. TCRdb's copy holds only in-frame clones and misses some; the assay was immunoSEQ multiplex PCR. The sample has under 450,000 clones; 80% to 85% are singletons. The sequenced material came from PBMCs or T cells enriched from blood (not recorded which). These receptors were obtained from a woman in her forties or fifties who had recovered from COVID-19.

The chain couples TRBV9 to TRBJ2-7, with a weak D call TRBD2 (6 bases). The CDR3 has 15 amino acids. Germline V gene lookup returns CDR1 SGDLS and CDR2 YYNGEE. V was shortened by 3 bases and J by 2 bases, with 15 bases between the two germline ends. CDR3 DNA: TGTGCCAGCAGCGCTACGCACGGGACTCCCTACGAGCAGTACTTC. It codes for CASSATHGTPYEQYF.

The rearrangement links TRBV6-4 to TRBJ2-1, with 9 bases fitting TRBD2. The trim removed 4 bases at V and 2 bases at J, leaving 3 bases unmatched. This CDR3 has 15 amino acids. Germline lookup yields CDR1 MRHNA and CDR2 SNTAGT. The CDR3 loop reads CASSVGGGAYNEQFF. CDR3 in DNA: TGTGCCAGCAGTGTAGGCGGGGGGGCCTACAATGAGCAGTTCTTC.

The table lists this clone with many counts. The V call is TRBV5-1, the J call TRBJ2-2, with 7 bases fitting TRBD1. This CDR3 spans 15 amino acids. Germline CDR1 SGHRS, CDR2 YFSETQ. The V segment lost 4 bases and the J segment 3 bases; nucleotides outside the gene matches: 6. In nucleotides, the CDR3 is TGCGCCAGCAGCGAAGGGGGCGCGGACACCGGGGAGCTGTTTTTT. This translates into CASSEGGADTGELFF.

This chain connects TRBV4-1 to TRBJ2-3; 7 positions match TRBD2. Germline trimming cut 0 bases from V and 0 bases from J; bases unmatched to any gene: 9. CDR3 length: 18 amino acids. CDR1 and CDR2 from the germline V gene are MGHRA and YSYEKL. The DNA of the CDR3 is TGCGCCAGCAGCCAAGATGGGGGGGGAGGATATAGCACAGATACGCAGTATTTT. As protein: CASSQDGGGGYSTDTQYF.

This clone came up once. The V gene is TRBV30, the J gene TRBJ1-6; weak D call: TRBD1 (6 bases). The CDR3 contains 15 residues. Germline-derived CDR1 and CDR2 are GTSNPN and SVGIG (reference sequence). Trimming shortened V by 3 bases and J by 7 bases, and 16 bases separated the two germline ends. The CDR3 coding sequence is TGTGCCTGGAGATCGGAAGGGGGGGGGAATTCACCCCTCCACTTT. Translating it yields CAWRSEGGGNSPLHF. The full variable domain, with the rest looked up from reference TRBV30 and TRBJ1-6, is SQTIHQWPATLVQPVGSPLSLECTVEGTSNPNLYWYRQAAGRGLQLLFYSVGIGQISSEVPQNLSASRPQDRQFILSSKKLLLSDSGFYLCAWRSEGGGNSPLHFGNGTRLTVT.

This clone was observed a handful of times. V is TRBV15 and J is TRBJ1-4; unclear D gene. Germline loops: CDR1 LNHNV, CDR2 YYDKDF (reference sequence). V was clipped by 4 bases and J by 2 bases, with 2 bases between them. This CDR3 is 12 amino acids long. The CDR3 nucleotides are TGTGCCACCAGCACTACTAATGAAAAACTGTTTTTT. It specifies CATSTTNEKLFF.

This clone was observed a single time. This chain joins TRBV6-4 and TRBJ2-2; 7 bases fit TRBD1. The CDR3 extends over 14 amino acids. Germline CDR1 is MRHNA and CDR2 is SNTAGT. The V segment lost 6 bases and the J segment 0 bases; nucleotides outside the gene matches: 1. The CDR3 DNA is TGTGCCAGCAGGGGACAGCCGAACACCGGGGAGCTGTTTTTT. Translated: CASRGQPNTGELFF.

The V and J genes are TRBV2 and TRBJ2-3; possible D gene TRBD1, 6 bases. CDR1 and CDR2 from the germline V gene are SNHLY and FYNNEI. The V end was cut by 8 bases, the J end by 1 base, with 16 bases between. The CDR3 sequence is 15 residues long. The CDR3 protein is CASRTQGIGTDTQYF. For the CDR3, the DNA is TGTGCCAGCCGCACCCAGGGGATTGGCACAGATACGCAGTATTTT.

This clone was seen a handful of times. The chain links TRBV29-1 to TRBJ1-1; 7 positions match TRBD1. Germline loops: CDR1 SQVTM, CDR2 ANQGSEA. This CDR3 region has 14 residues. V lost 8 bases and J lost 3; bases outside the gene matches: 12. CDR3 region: CSYQGVRLDTEAFF. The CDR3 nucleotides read TGCAGCTATCAGGGGGTTAGACTTGACACTGAAGCTTTCTTT. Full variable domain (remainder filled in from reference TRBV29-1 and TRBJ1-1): SAVISQKPSRDICQRGTSLTIQCQVDSQVTMMFWYRQQPGQSLTLIATANQGSEATYESGFVIDKFPISRPNLTFSTLTVSNMSPEDSSIYLCSYQGVRLDTEAFFGQGTRLTVV.

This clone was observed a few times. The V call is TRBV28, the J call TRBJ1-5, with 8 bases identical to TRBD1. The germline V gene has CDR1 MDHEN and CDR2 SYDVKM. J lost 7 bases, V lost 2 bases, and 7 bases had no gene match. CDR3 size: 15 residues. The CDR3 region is CASSLTSTGAQPQHF. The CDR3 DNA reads TGTGCCAGCAGTTTAACGTCGACAGGGGCCCAGCCCCAGCATTTT.

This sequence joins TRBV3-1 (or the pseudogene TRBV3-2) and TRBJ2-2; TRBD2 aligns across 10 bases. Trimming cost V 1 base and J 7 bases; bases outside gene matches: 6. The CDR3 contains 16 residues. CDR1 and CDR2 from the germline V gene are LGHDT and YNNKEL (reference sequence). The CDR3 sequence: CASSQALAGGRGELFF. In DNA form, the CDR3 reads TGTGCCAGCAGCCAAGCATTAGCGGGGGGCCGCGGGGAGCTGTTTTTT.